The 23 T cell receptor beta chains below were found in one sample sequenced in a study of T cells after yellow fever vaccination. TCRdb reprocessed the 5' RACE reads with MiXCR, giving one entry per CDR3 protein. The data show roughly 240,000 distinct CDR3 sequences, 6.7% seen once. The sequenced sample was CD4+ T cells sorted from PBMCs, obtained on the day of the yellow fever booster vaccination. The receptors shown here come from a man aged 25 to 40 who received the YFV17D yellow fever vaccine.

This clonotype was observed at least ten times. This chain links TRBV9 with TRBJ2-1; no clear D gene. The germline V gene encodes CDR1 SGDLS and CDR2 YYNGEE. The ends were cut back, 0 bases at V and 10 bases at J, with 5 bases in the middle. There are 11 residues in the CDR3. CDR3 nucleotide sequence: TGTGCCAGCAGCGTAGTGGGCGAGCAGTTCTTC. Amino acid sequence: CASSVVGEQFF.

The table lists this clonotype with many counts. This chain uses TRBV7-6 with TRBJ2-6; D may be TRBD2 (6 bases). CDR1 is SGHVS and CDR2 is FNYEAQ in the germline V gene. The CDR3 is 17 amino acids. Deletions cut 5 bases from V and 0 bases from J, with 14 bases between. The CDR3 DNA follows: TGTGCCAGCAGCGGCGGGGTCTACAGCTCTGGGGCCAACGTCCTGACTTTC. The encoded protein is CASSGGVYSSGANVLTF.

This clonotype was counted only a few times. V usage is TRBV18 and J usage is TRBJ2-1; D not certain. The CDR3 is made up of 15 amino acids. Trimming cost V 6 bases and J 0 bases, with 12 bases left between them. The germline V gene has CDR1 KGHSH and CDR2 LQKENI. This CDR3 reads CASSPRLSSYNEQFF. The CDR3 bases are TGTGCCAGCTCCCCCAGGCTTAGCTCCTACAATGAGCAGTTCTTC.

Only a few counts were recorded for this clonotype. The chain uses TRBV20-1 and TRBJ2-7; 7 bases line up with TRBD2. The CDR3 extends over 15 amino acids. V was pared by 3 bases and J by 3 bases, with 11 bases of the junction left unmatched. Germline V gene sequence: CDR1 DFQATT, CDR2 SNEGSKA (reference sequence). In DNA form, the CDR3 reads TGCAGTGCTAGGGGGAGACTAGCTGGGATCTACGAGCAGTACTTC. Its translation: CSARGRLAGIYEQYF.

In this sample, this clonotype turned up many times. The V and J genes are TRBV7-6 and TRBJ2-7; D unclear. In germline, CDR1 is SGHVS, CDR2 FNYEAQ. The CDR3 contains 13 residues. V was clipped by 1 base and J by 2 bases, with 6 bases between them. The CDR3 sequence: CASSLDKTYEQYF. CDR3 DNA: TGTGCCAGCAGCTTAGACAAGACCTACGAGCAGTACTTC.

This chain links TRBV4-3 with TRBJ2-1, with D possibly TRBD1 on 6 matching bases. V lost 3 bases and J lost 4, with 13 bases in between. This CDR3 is built from 15 residues. Germline V gene data show CDR1 as LGHNA and CDR2 as YSLEER. The CDR3 DNA follows: TGCGCCAGCAGCCAGGACCCCACAGGGTACAATGAGCAGTTCTTC. It encodes CASSQDPTGYNEQFF.

This clonotype was observed a few times. The V call is TRBV3-1, the J call TRBJ1-3, with no clear D. V shed 8 bases and J shed 2 bases, with 7 bases lying between them. Per germline, CDR1 LGHDT and CDR2 YNNKEL (reference sequence). CDR3 length: 12 residues. The CDR3 bases are TGTGCCAGCCGCACGGCTGGAAACACCATATATTTT. It codes for CASRTAGNTIYF.

This clonotype was seen at least ten times. This chain uses TRBV7-2 with TRBJ2-7; tentative D call: TRBD2 (6 bases). The V and J ends lost 1 base and 3 bases respectively, with 16 bases between them. Germline loops: CDR1 SGHTA, CDR2 FQGNSA. CDR3 size: 16 residues. The CDR3 DNA reads as TGTGCCAGCAGCTTAGTGGTGGGGACGGGAGACTACGAGCAGTACTTC. Encoded protein: CASSLVVGTGDYEQYF.

This clonotype was seen many times. One end of the junction varies from germline; a read error may be responsible. The rearrangement uses TRBV20-1 and TRBJ2-1, with D maybe TRBD1 (5 bases). This CDR3 has 13 amino acids. Germline V gives CDR1 DFQATT, CDR2 SNEGSKA (reference sequence). The CDR3 DNA reads TGCAGTGCCAGAGACAGTCCACCCAATGAGCAGTTCTTC. This gives the protein CSARDSPPNEQFF.

This clonotype was counted ten times or more. A junction end diverges from the germline sequence, so it may reflect a read error. This chain uses TRBV7-8 with TRBJ2-5, with 7 bases fitting TRBD1. CDR3 length: 14 residues. The germline CDR1 and CDR2 sequences are SGHVS and FQNEAQ. The CDR3 spells CASSLVTGAEAQYF. The CDR3 DNA follows: TGTGCCAGCAGCTTAGTCACAGGGGCAGAGGCCCAGTACTTC.

This clonotype showed up many times. V is TRBV12-3 or TRBV12-4 and J is TRBJ2-1; D gene unclear. The CDR3 length is 13 residues. V was shortened by 2 bases and J by 6 bases, with 8 bases between the two germline ends. The chain's CDR3 is CASSLNNFNEQFF. In nucleotides, the CDR3 is TGTGCCAGCAGTTTAAATAACTTCAATGAGCAGTTCTTC.

This chain connects TRBV20-1 to TRBJ2-1; D is possibly TRBD2 (5 bases). CDR1 and CDR2 from the germline V gene are DFQATT and SNEGSKA (reference sequence). The CDR3 loop spans 16 amino acids. Trimming took off 4 bases at V and 4 bases at J, with 20 bases between the two ends. For the CDR3, the DNA is TGCAGTGCTACCCATGGGGAGACCCTGGAGTACAATGAGCAGTTCTTC. The encoded protein is CSATHGETLEYNEQFF.

This clonotype was recorded a few times. This sequence joins TRBV20-1 and TRBJ2-3; 7 bases line up with TRBD2. With 3 bases clipped from V and 2 bases from J, the junction kept 5 bases outside the gene matches. This CDR3 comprises 14 residues. In germline, CDR1 is DFQATT, CDR2 SNEGSKA (reference sequence). The CDR3 reads CSASGGLLTDTQYF. The CDR3 region has the DNA TGCAGTGCTAGTGGGGGACTACTCACAGATACGCAGTATTTT.

V usage is TRBV20-1 and J usage is TRBJ2-5; D may be TRBD1 or TRBD2 (5 bases each). The ends were cut back, 5 bases at V and 2 bases at J, with 12 bases in the middle. Germline V gene data show CDR1 as DFQATT and CDR2 as SNEGSKA (reference sequence). This CDR3 is built from 13 residues. This CDR3 is CSAPPGTQETQYF. The CDR3 bases are TGCAGTGCTCCTCCGGGGACGCAAGAGACCCAGTACTTC.

V and J are TRBV20-1 and TRBJ2-1, with 14 nucleotides matching TRBD2. From germline, CDR1 is DFQATT and CDR2 SNEGSKA (reference sequence). V gave up 6 bases and J gave up 7 bases; unmatched junction bases: 8. The length of the CDR3 is 15 residues. The CDR3 is CSAIPGTSGRNEQFF. The CDR3 bases are TGCAGTGCAATTCCCGGGACTAGCGGGAGAAATGAGCAGTTCTTC.

Only a few counts were recorded for this clonotype. Compared with germline, one end of the junction differs, possibly owing to a read error. V usage is TRBV20-1 and J usage is TRBJ1-2, with D possibly being TRBD1 (5 bases). This CDR3 region has 13 residues. Germline CDR1 DFQATT, CDR2 SNEGSKA (reference sequence). CDR3 sequence (DNA): TGCGGTGCTAAGCCAGGGACCGCCTATGGCTACACCTTC. Protein: CGAKPGTAYGYTF.

This clonotype was observed at least ten times. The J gene is TRBJ2-7, the V gene TRBV29-1; 9 nucleotides agree with TRBD2. In germline, CDR1 is SQVTM, CDR2 ANQGSEA. The CDR3 contains 16 residues. Trimming took 0 bases from V and 3 from J; bases not matched to a gene: 9. In DNA, the CDR3 is TGCAGCGTTGAAGATGGCCTAGCGGGGTCCCTCTACGAGCAGTACTTC. Its protein product is CSVEDGLAGSLYEQYF.

The chain links TRBV9 to TRBJ2-1; no reliable D call. This CDR3 has 14 residues. Germline values: CDR1 SGDLS, CDR2 YYNGEE. V gave up 0 bases and J gave up 0 bases, with 4 bases separating them. DNA for the CDR3: TGTGCCAGCAGCGTAGGTGCCTCCTACAATGAGCAGTTCTTC. Translation: CASSVGASYNEQFF.

There are many counts of this clonotype. V is TRBV4-3 and J is TRBJ1-1; no clear D. Trimming shortened V by 2 bases and J by 5 bases, and 9 bases separated the two germline ends. This CDR3 has 13 residues. Per germline, CDR1 LGHNA and CDR2 YSLEER. The CDR3 is CASSQTERTEAFF. CDR3 sequence (DNA): TGCGCCAGCAGCCAAACCGAACGGACTGAAGCTTTCTTT.

J is TRBJ2-5 and V is TRBV18; 7 nucleotides align to TRBD1. Germline values: CDR1 KGHSH, CDR2 LQKENI. The CDR3 runs 13 residues. Unmatched junction bases numbered 10, after V lost 6 bases and J lost 9 bases. The CDR3, as DNA: TGTGCCAGCTCGCTCACAGGGGCGGAGTCCCAGTACTTC. This translates into CASSLTGAESQYF. The full variable domain, completed using reference TRBV18 and TRBJ2-5, is NAGVMQNPRHLVRRRGQEARLRCSPMKGHSHVYWYRQLPEEGLKFMVYLQKENIIDESGMPKERFSAEFPKEGPSILRIQQVVRGDSAAYFCASSLTGAESQYFGPGTRLLVL.

This clonotype was counted at least ten times. This rearrangement joins TRBV3-1 to TRBJ2-1, with TRBD2 matching 8 bases. Losses at the gene ends were 4 bases for V and 5 bases for J; bases not matched to a gene: 1. CDR3 length equals 13 residues. Germline V gene sequence: CDR1 LGHDT, CDR2 YNNKEL (reference sequence). CDR3 in DNA: TGTGCCAGCAGCCTGGGACTAGACAATGAGCAGTTCTTC. It encodes CASSLGLDNEQFF.

This clonotype occurred once. The rearrangement joins TRBV20-1 to TRBJ2-1; D gene ambiguous. Germline CDR1 is DFQATT and CDR2 is SNEGSKA (reference sequence). This CDR3 has 16 amino acids. V was clipped by 3 bases and J by 6 bases, with 21 bases between them. CDR3 nucleotide sequence: TGCAGTGCTAGGGCTAAGTCGCGGAGCGTACGCAATGAGCAGTTCTTC. This gives the protein CSARAKSRSVRNEQFF.

This clonotype was seen a handful of times. J is TRBJ2-2 and V is TRBV10-3; possibly TRBD2 for D (5 bases). V lost 7 bases and J 0 bases, leaving 9 bases between the germline ends. The CDR3 has 14 residues. The germline gives CDR1 ENHRY, CDR2 SYGVKD. CDR3 bases: TGTGCCATCATGGGAGACTCGAACACCGGGGAGCTGTTTTTT. It specifies CAIMGDSNTGELFF.